Given below is one TCR beta chain in context. Clones were read by immunoSEQ multiplex PCR, and TCRdb kept only the in-frame ones, dropping some. The data contain approximately 250,000 clones, about 82% of them singletons. This sample is drawn from a study of blood T cell repertoires in COVID-19. Study-level background: COVID-19 samples, acute and convalescent, were from the United States, Italy and Spain.

The ends lost 5 bases at V and 6 bases at J; junction bases unmatched: 22. The CDR3 is 19 amino acids. Germline CDR1 is SGHNT and CDR2 is YENEEA. This TCR was recovered from a woman aged 60-70 years with active or convalescent COVID-19. This chain joins TRBV11-3 and TRBJ2-3; 8 bases align to TRBD2. Material: peripheral blood. The chain's CDR3 is CASSLGTSGDGWRMDTQYF. The DNA for the CDR3 is TGTGCCAGCAGCCTAGGTACTAGCGGTGACGGGTGGAGGATGGATACGCAGTATTTT.